A single sample is the source of the 10 T cell receptor beta chains below, sequenced in a study of T-cell memory formation after mild COVID-19 (dated by TCRdb to about 2021). Libraries were prepared through 5' RACE. These reads were obtained on an Illumina NovaSeq 6000. TCRdb ran its own pipeline on the public reads, namely fastp trimming at Q25 and MiXCR clone calling, and kept in-frame beta chains. Duplicate CDR3 protein sequences are folded into a single record with the most common DNA and genes. This sample is represented by some 320,000 distinct CDR3 sequences; 13% to 15% of them were singletons. Around 23% of the sample goes to the ten largest clones. Specimen: PBMCs or a T cell subset sorted from them (not recorded which). All receptors derive from a man aged 18 to 29 who had mild COVID-19 (a few samples of this study predate the infection). The sample titles of this study are shuffled in the database, so cell type and time point are left out; the donor was told from shared clones.

CDR3 protein: CASSRPTGSSYNEQFF. The CDR3, as DNA: TGTGCCAGCAGCCGCCCAACAGGAAGCTCCTACAATGAGCAGTTCTTC. The chain has TRBV5-6 and TRBJ2-1, with a weak D call TRBD1 (5 bases). This CDR3 region has 16 residues. Trimming took off 4 bases at V and 0 bases at J, with 14 bases between the two ends. Germline V gene sequence: CDR1 SGHDT, CDR2 YYEEEE. Filled out from reference TRBV5-6 and TRBJ2-1, the complete variable domain reads DAGVTQSPTHLIKTRGQQVTLRCSPKSGHDTVSWYQQALGQGPQFIFQYYEEEERQRGNFPDRFSGHQFPNYSSELNVNALLLGDSALYLCASSRPTGSSYNEQFFGPGTRLTVL.

Concerning this clonotype itself: Germline is not matched at one junction end, which may reflect a read error. The chain combines TRBV6-6 with TRBJ2-1; D may be TRBD1 (6 bases). The CDR3 extends over 13 amino acids. Germline V gene lookup returns CDR1 MNHNY and CDR2 SVGAGI (reference sequence). The CDR3 DNA sequence: TGTGCCAGCAGCCCGCCCCGGGACAACGAGCAGTTCTTC. Translation: CASSPPRDNEQFF.

This clonotype has just a few counts. This chain joins TRBV4-1 and TRBJ2-4; 7 positions match TRBD2. The V gene end was trimmed by 3 bases and the J gene end by 4 bases; junction bases not matched to a gene: 0. There are 13 residues in the CDR3. Looked up from germline, CDR1 is MGHRA and CDR2 is YSYEKL. The CDR3 DNA follows: TGCGCCAGCAGCCAGGGGGGGAAAAACATTCAGTACTTC. This codes for CASSQGGKNIQYF.

This clonotype came up a few times. This sequence joins TRBV10-3 and TRBJ1-1; D remains unclear. With 4 bases removed from V and 7 bases from J, the gap between germline ends came to 13 bases. This CDR3 has 13 residues. From germline, CDR1 is ENHRY and CDR2 SYGVKD. CDR3 bases: TGTGCCATCAGTGCCCGGGAGCCAAATGAAGCTTTCTTT. This gives the protein CAISAREPNEAFF.

The chain is built from TRBV10-1 and TRBJ1-6; 7 nucleotides align to TRBD1. CDR1 WNHNN and CDR2 SYGVQD come from the germline V gene (reference sequence). The CDR3 length is 16 residues. The V and J ends lost 5 bases and 4 bases, in that order; junction bases with no gene match: 8. The CDR3 is CASSSSGQKYNSPLHF. The CDR3 DNA is TGCGCCAGCAGTTCCTCGGGACAGAAATATAATTCACCCCTCCACTTT.

In its sample, this clonotype was seen many times. This rearrangement joins TRBV7-8 to TRBJ2-1; TRBD2 matches at 13 bases. The germline CDR1 and CDR2 sequences are SGHVS and FQNEAQ. The CDR3 is 16 residues long. With 5 bases clipped from V and 2 bases from J, the junction kept 3 bases outside the gene matches. CDR3 in DNA: TGTGCCAGCAGCCGACTAGCGGGGGGAGCCTACAATGAGCAGTTCTTC. Protein sequence: CASSRLAGGAYNEQFF.

This chain uses TRBV7-9 with TRBJ1-2; 11 nucleotides line up with TRBD1. This CDR3 is built from 17 residues. V trimming: 1 base; J trimming: 4 bases; junction bases outside the gene matches: 8. From germline, CDR1 is SEHNR and CDR2 FQNEAQ (reference sequence). CDR3 sequence reads: CASSLGGQGAQVYGYTF. DNA of the CDR3: TGTGCCAGCAGCTTAGGCGGACAGGGGGCACAGGTCTATGGCTACACCTTC.

This clonotype was seen only a few times. This likely comes from a read error, as the CDR3 has no conserved phenylalanine or tryptophan at its end. No DNA is shown, since the ends of the CDR3 on it are uncertain; the CDR3 is the one TCRdb lists. The chain carries TRBV28 and TRBJ2-1; the listed D gene, TRBD2, was not tested against the DNA. Germline V gene sequence: CDR1 MDHEN, CDR2 SYDVKM. The length of the CDR3 is 9 amino acids, counting both ends. The CDR3 loop reads CASGLVPHL.

This sequence joins TRBV24-1 and TRBJ2-6; maybe TRBD2 (6 bases). The length of the CDR3 is 16 residues. Germline V gene data show CDR1 as KGHDR and CDR2 as SFDVKD. V lost 5 bases, J lost 0 bases, and 10 bases lay in between. CDR3 sequence (DNA): TGTGCCACCAGTGGGAGGGTCTACTCTGGGGCCAACGTCCTGACTTTC. Protein sequence: CATSGRVYSGANVLTF.

This clonotype was counted only a few times. V and J are TRBV7-2 and TRBJ2-1, with D uncertain. Per the germline V gene, CDR1 is SGHTA and CDR2 is FQGNSA. Trimming stripped 5 bases from V and 2 bases from J, with 10 bases between. The CDR3 loop spans 14 amino acids. As DNA, the CDR3 is TGTGCCAGCAGCACACCACGACCCTACAATGAGCAGTTCTTC. Its protein is CASSTPRPYNEQFF. The full variable domain, its missing parts supplied by reference TRBV7-2 and TRBJ2-1, is GAGVSQSPSNKVTEKGKDVELRCDPISGHTALYWYRQSLGQGLEFLIYFQGNSAPDKSGLPSDRFSAERTGGSVSTLTIQRTQQEDSAVYLCASSTPRPYNEQFFGPGTRLTVL.